These T cell receptor beta chains were read from a single sample in a study of identical twins. One entry per CDR3 protein results from TCRdb running MiXCR on the 5' RACE reads. Among hundreds of thousands of distinct CDR3 sequences, approximately 6.1% were seen once, and the ten largest hold 1.5% to 2%. Sequencing input: naive T cells sorted from blood. These receptors originate from a man younger than 35 in good health. Both conserved end residues are part of each CDR3. Each record gives: clone size, J gene, CDR3 length, V gene, D gene, CDR3 DNA, CDR3 protein. The D gene is left open where the match is weak. Clone size is shown for a subset of rows, as once, few, many or a class of expanded clone.

size: NA
J: TRBJ2-5
length: 15
V: TRBV19
D: TRBD2
DNA: TGTGCCACGAATCTAGCGGGAGGGTACCAAGAGACCCAGTACTTC
CDR3: CATNLAGGYQETQYF

size: many
J: TRBJ2-1
length: 15
V: TRBV10-2
D: NA
DNA: TGCGCCAGCAGCGATTTTAGCGCCTCCTACAATGAGCAGTTCTTC
CDR3: CASSDFSASYNEQFF

size: few
J: TRBJ1-6
length: 17
V: TRBV4-1
D: NA
DNA: TGCGCCAGCAGCCAAGAGCGAACGAGCTCCTATAATTCACCCCTCCACTTT
CDR3: CASSQERTSSYNSPLHF

size: NA
J: TRBJ1-1
length: 14
V: TRBV12-3/TRBV12-4
D: TRBD1
DNA: TGTGCCAGCAGCACGACAGGGGATAACACTGAAGCTTTCTTT
CDR3: CASSTTGDNTEAFF

size: many
J: TRBJ2-3
length: 17
V: TRBV25-1
D: TRBD2
DNA: TGTGCCAGCAGCCGACTAGCGGGAGAACCTAGCACAGATACGCAGTATTTT
CDR3: CASSRLAGEPSTDTQYF

size: many
J: TRBJ2-1
length: 15
V: TRBV5-1
D: TRBD2
DNA: TGCGCCAGCAGCTTCACTAGCGGGAGTGCGGGCGAGCAGTTCTTC
CDR3: CASSFTSGSAGEQFF

size: many
J: TRBJ1-4
length: 14
V: TRBV7-6
D: NA
DNA: TGTGCCAGCAGCCAACAGACGGATGGAGAAAAACTGTTTTTT
CDR3: CASSQQTDGEKLFF

size: NA
J: TRBJ2-7
length: 14
V: TRBV18
D: NA
DNA: TGTGCCAGCTCACTCGGCCAGAATCTTGGCGAGCAGTACTTC
CDR3: CASSLGQNLGEQYF

size: many
J: TRBJ2-2
length: 16
V: TRBV12-3/TRBV12-4
D: NA
DNA: TGTGCCAGCAAAAACGACACCCCGATATCCGCCGGGGAGCTGTTTTTT
CDR3: CASKNDTPISAGELFF

size: many
J: TRBJ2-6
length: 17
V: TRBV24-1
D: NA
DNA: TGTGCCACCAGTGGAACCGCAGGAGGACCTGGGGCCAACGTCCTGACTTTC
CDR3: CATSGTAGGPGANVLTF

size: many
J: TRBJ2-3
length: 15
V: TRBV12-3/TRBV12-4
D: NA
DNA: TGTGCCAGCAGTTTAGACCACGGATACACAGATACGCAGTATTTT
CDR3: CASSLDHGYTDTQYF

size: many
J: TRBJ1-1
length: 12
V: TRBV7-7
D: NA
DNA: TGTGCCAGCAGCTTAAGATGGCTTGAAGCTTTCTTT
CDR3: CASSLRWLEAFF

size: NA
J: TRBJ1-3
length: 13
V: TRBV7-9
D: NA
DNA: TGTGCCAGCCGACCGGGGTCTGGAAACACCATATATTTT
CDR3: CASRPGSGNTIYF

size: many
J: TRBJ2-1
length: 17
V: TRBV20-1
D: NA
DNA: TGCAGTGCTAGACCCAGTGGGAGGGGGTCCTCCTACAATGAGCAGTTCTTC
CDR3: CSARPSGRGSSYNEQFF

size: NA
J: TRBJ2-3
length: 16
V: TRBV27
D: NA
DNA: TGTGCCAGCAGTTTCCCCCTAGCGAAATACACAGATACGCAGTATTTT
CDR3: CASSFPLAKYTDTQYF

size: once
J: TRBJ2-1
length: 12
V: TRBV5-1
D: NA
DNA: TGCGCCAGCACGACCTATAAGGATGAGCAGTTCTTC
CDR3: CASTTYKDEQFF

size: many
J: TRBJ2-1
length: 13
V: TRBV27
D: NA
DNA: TGTGCCAGCAGTTTAAGGCTACTCGGTGAGCAGTTCTTC
CDR3: CASSLRLLGEQFF

size: NA
J: TRBJ2-7
length: 13
V: TRBV2
D: TRBD1
DNA: TGTGCCAGCGGTGGACAGGGGGCGTCCGAGCAGTACTTC
CDR3: CASGGQGASEQYF

size: few
J: TRBJ1-2
length: 18
V: TRBV11-2
D: TRBD1
DNA: TGTGCCAGCAGCCCGGGACAGTTTCTAACTCTAGCTAACTATGGCTACACCTTC
CDR3: CASSPGQFLTLANYGYTF

size: few
J: TRBJ1-6
length: 15
V: TRBV3-1
D: NA
DNA: TGTGCCAGCAGCTCGGACGGCTCCTATAATTCACCCCTCCACTTT
CDR3: CASSSDGSYNSPLHF

size: many
J: TRBJ2-5
length: 12
V: TRBV9
D: NA
DNA: TGTGCCAGCAGCGTGGTTGGAGAGACCCAGTACTTC
CDR3: CASSVVGETQYF

size: few
J: TRBJ2-7
length: 15
V: TRBV3-1
D: NA
DNA: TGTGCCAGCAGCCGAGCGGGCCAGGGAAACTACGAGCAGTACTTC
CDR3: CASSRAGQGNYEQYF

size: many
J: TRBJ2-5
length: 14
V: TRBV12-3/TRBV12-4
D: TRBD1
DNA: TGTGCCAGCAGCCCGGGACAGTCCCAAGGGACCCAGTACTTC
CDR3: CASSPGQSQGTQYF

size: NA
J: TRBJ2-1
length: 16
V: TRBV4-1
D: TRBD2
DNA: TGCGCCAGCAGCCAAGATACTAGCGGGAGTCTTGATGAGCAGTTCTTC
CDR3: CASSQDTSGSLDEQFF

size: few
J: TRBJ2-1
length: 16
V: TRBV7-7
D: TRBD2
DNA: TGTGCCAGCAGCTTAGGACTAGCGCATCCTTACAATGAGCAGTTCTTC
CDR3: CASSLGLAHPYNEQFF

size: few
J: TRBJ2-7
length: 14
V: TRBV5-1
D: TRBD2
DNA: TGCGCCAGCAGCCCGTTACTAGCGGCCTACGAGCAGTACTTC
CDR3: CASSPLLAAYEQYF

size: many
J: TRBJ2-1
length: 11
V: TRBV12-3/TRBV12-4
D: NA
DNA: TGTGCCACCCAGGTTCGGAATGAGCAGTTCTTC
CDR3: CATQVRNEQFF

size: NA
J: TRBJ2-7
length: 16
V: TRBV20-1
D: NA
DNA: TGCAGTGCTATGACCAATTGGGGCCGAGGGAAGTACGAGCAGTACTTC
CDR3: CSAMTNWGRGKYEQYF

size: NA
J: TRBJ2-3
length: 13
V: TRBV30
D: TRBD1
DNA: TGTGCCGGACAGGGTTCCCTCACAGATACGCAGTATTTT
CDR3: CAGQGSLTDTQYF

size: many
J: TRBJ1-6
length: 15
V: TRBV5-1
D: TRBD1
DNA: TGCGCCAGCAGCCCGACCGGGACAGGGGACTCACCCCTCCACTTT
CDR3: CASSPTGTGDSPLHF

size: NA
J: TRBJ2-7
length: 14
V: TRBV20-1
D: TRBD1
DNA: TGCAGTGCTTATCCGGGACAGGGGCCCTACGAGCAGTACTTC
CDR3: CSAYPGQGPYEQYF

size: many
J: TRBJ2-4
length: 15
V: TRBV29-1
D: TRBD1
DNA: TGCAGCGTTGAGGAATGGGACAGGGGGCAAGTTATTCAGTACTTC
CDR3: CSVEEWDRGQVIQYF

size: NA
J: TRBJ2-7
length: 16
V: TRBV28
D: TRBD2
DNA: TGTGCCAGCAGTTCCCCCGGGACTAGCGACTACTACGAGCAGTACTTC
CDR3: CASSSPGTSDYYEQYF

size: many
J: TRBJ2-3
length: 14
V: TRBV12-3/TRBV12-4
D: NA
DNA: TGTGCCAGCAGTTTGATAGGTAGCACAGATACGCAGTATTTT
CDR3: CASSLIGSTDTQYF

size: many
J: TRBJ1-2
length: 13
V: TRBV7-9
D: NA
DNA: TGTGCCAGCAGCTTAGAACTATCTATGGGATACACCTTC
CDR3: CASSLELSMGYTF

size: NA
J: TRBJ2-3
length: 17
V: TRBV28
D: NA
DNA: TGTGCCAGCAGCGTAGGGCTCGAGGCTCTCAGGACAGATACGCAGTATTTT
CDR3: CASSVGLEALRTDTQYF

size: many
J: TRBJ2-7
length: 14
V: TRBV5-1
D: NA
DNA: TGCGCCAGCAGTCCGCCTTCAGGGGTTTACGAGCAGTACTTC
CDR3: CASSPPSGVYEQYF

size: NA
J: TRBJ2-5
length: 15
V: TRBV7-7
D: NA
DNA: TGTGCCAGCAGCTTAGGACAGGTCTTGCGAGAGACCCAGTACTTC
CDR3: CASSLGQVLRETQYF

size: few
J: TRBJ1-4
length: 15
V: TRBV5-1
D: NA
DNA: TGCGCCAGCAGCTTCCTACAGACGGGGAGGGGAAAACTGTTTTTT
CDR3: CASSFLQTGRGKLFF

size: many
J: TRBJ1-1
length: 12
V: TRBV29-1
D: TRBD1
DNA: TGCAGCGTCCAAAAAGGGGGCTCTGAAGCTTTCTTT
CDR3: CSVQKGGSEAFF

size: NA
J: TRBJ1-1
length: 15
V: TRBV6-1
D: TRBD1
DNA: TGTGCCAGCAGCCTACAACAGGGGGCGAACACTGAAGCTTTCTTT
CDR3: CASSLQQGANTEAFF

size: NA
J: TRBJ2-3
length: 15
V: TRBV20-1
D: TRBD2
DNA: TGCAGTGCTCCCGCTAGCGGGAGGGCCACAGATACGCAGTATTTT
CDR3: CSAPASGRATDTQYF

size: many
J: TRBJ2-5
length: 14
V: TRBV7-9
D: NA
DNA: TGTGCCAGCAGCTTAGTTGGTAATCGAGAGACCCAGTACTTC
CDR3: CASSLVGNRETQYF

size: NA
J: TRBJ2-1
length: 16
V: TRBV25-1
D: TRBD2
DNA: TGTGCCAGCAGCTCCCTCAGCGGGAGCCCCTACAATGAGCAGTTCTTC
CDR3: CASSSLSGSPYNEQFF

size: many
J: TRBJ1-5
length: 15
V: TRBV12-3/TRBV12-4
D: TRBD1
DNA: TGTGCCAGCAGGAGAGACAGGGATAGCAATCAGCCCCAGCATTTT
CDR3: CASRRDRDSNQPQHF

size: many
J: TRBJ2-1
length: 12
V: TRBV6-2/TRBV6-3
D: TRBD1
DNA: TGTGCCAGCAGTACCCCTCCGGGACAGCCTCGCTTC
CDR3: CASSTPPGQPRF

size: many
J: TRBJ2-1
length: 12
V: TRBV20-1
D: NA
DNA: TGCAGTGTCCAGCAAGAGATCAGAGAGCAGTTCTTC
CDR3: CSVQQEIREQFF

size: few
J: TRBJ1-2
length: 15
V: TRBV7-2
D: NA
DNA: TGTGCCAGCAGCTTAGAGCAGGGGCCTCTCTATGGCTACACCTTC
CDR3: CASSLEQGPLYGYTF

size: many
J: TRBJ1-5
length: 12
V: TRBV6-2/TRBV6-3
D: TRBD1
DNA: TGTGCCAGCAGGAAAAGACAGGGCTCGTCGCATTTT
CDR3: CASRKRQGSSHF

size: many
J: TRBJ1-3
length: 15
V: TRBV5-5
D: TRBD1
DNA: TGTGCCAGCAGCCTACAGGGGGCTTCTGGAAACACCATATATTTT
CDR3: CASSLQGASGNTIYF

size: few
J: TRBJ2-3
length: 17
V: TRBV5-1
D: NA
DNA: TGCGCCAGCAGTGGAGGGGTTGCAAGCGGGAGCACAGATACGCAGTATTTT
CDR3: CASSGGVASGSTDTQYF

size: many
J: TRBJ2-1
length: 18
V: TRBV20-1
D: NA
DNA: TGCAGTGCGCCCACAGAAGGCCTCTTAGCGGCCTCCTACAATGAGCAGTTCTTC
CDR3: CSAPTEGLLAASYNEQFF

size: NA
J: TRBJ1-2
length: 12
V: TRBV18
D: NA
DNA: TGTGCCAGCTCCCAGATTAATTATGGCTACACCTTC
CDR3: CASSQINYGYTF

size: few
J: TRBJ2-1
length: 15
V: TRBV30
D: NA
DNA: TGTGCCTGGAGTGTCGGTGGGAGGCTCTACAATGAGCAGTTCTTC
CDR3: CAWSVGGRLYNEQFF

size: many
J: TRBJ2-1
length: 13
V: TRBV12-3/TRBV12-4
D: NA
DNA: TGTGCCAGCAGACAGGGACTCGTCAATGAGCAGTTCTTC
CDR3: CASRQGLVNEQFF